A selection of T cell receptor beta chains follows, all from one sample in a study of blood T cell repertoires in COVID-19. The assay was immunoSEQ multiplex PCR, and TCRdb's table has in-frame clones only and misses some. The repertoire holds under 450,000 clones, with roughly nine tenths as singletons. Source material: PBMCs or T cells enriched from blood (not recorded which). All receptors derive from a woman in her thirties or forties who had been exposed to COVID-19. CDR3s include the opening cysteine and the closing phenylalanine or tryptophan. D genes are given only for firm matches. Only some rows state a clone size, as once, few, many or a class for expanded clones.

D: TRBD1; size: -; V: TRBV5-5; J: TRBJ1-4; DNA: TGTGCCAGCAGCTCCTACAGGGGAATCTCGGCAACTAATGAAAAACTGTTTTTT; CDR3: CASSSYRGISATNEKLFF
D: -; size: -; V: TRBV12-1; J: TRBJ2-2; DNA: TGTGCCAGCAGCTCCCTAACCTGGACTAGCGGGGAGACGAACACCGGGGAGCTGTTTTTT; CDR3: CASSSLTWTSGETNTGELFF
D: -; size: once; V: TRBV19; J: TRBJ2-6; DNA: TGTGCCAGTAGTATAATAGGGGCTGGGGCCAACGTCCTGACTTTC; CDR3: CASSIIGAGANVLTF
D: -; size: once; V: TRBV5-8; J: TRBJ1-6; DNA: TGTGCCAGCAGCTTCTTATCGTCACCCCTCCACTTT; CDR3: CASSFLSSPLHF
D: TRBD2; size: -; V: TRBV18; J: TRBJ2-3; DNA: TGTGCCAGCTCACCAAATCAGATGACTAGCGGGCCGAATACGCAGTATTTT; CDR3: CASSPNQMTSGPNTQYF
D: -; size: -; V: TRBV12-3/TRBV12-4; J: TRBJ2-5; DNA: TGTGCCAGCAGTTTGAGGCAAGAGACCCAGTACTTC; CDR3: CASSLRQETQYF
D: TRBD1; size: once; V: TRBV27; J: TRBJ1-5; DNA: TGTGCCAGCAGTCCTGACAGGGCATACAATCAGCCCCAGCATTTT; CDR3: CASSPDRAYNQPQHF
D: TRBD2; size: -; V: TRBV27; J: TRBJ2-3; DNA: TGTGCCAGTAGACCACTAGCGAAGGATACGCAGTATTTT; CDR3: CASRPLAKDTQYF
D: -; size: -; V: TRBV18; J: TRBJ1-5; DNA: TGTGCCAGCTCACCCCCCTCGGGGGGTTGGCCCCAGCATTTT; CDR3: CASSPPSGGWPQHF
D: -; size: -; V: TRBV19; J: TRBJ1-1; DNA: TGTGCCAGTAGTATCGCCCGGCAGGCGAACACTGAAGCTTTCTTT; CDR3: CASSIARQANTEAFF
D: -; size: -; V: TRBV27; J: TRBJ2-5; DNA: TGTGCCAGCAGCATAAGACAGACTCCTCGGGAGACCCAGTACTTC; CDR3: CASSIRQTPRETQYF
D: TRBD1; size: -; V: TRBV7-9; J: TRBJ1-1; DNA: TGTGCCAGTCAAAGACAGGGGACCGCTTTCTTT; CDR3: CASQRQGTAFF
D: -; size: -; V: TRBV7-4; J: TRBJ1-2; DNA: TGTGCCAGCGGGGAGGATTATGGCTACACCTTC; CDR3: CASGEDYGYTF
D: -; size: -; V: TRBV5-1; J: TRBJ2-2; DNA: TGCGCCAGCAGCTTGGCACCGCGACAGCGCACCGGGGAGCTGTTTTTT; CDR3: CASSLAPRQRTGELFF
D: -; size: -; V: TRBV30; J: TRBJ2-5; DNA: TGTGCCTGGAGTGTCGTTAGAGGGGGGTCCGGGACTAAGGGGGAGACCCAGTACTTC; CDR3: CAWSVVRGGSGTKGETQYF
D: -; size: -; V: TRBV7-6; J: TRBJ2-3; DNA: TGTGCCAGCAGCTTAGGAGTTAACGGGGGAGGCACAGATACGCAGTATTTT; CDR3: CASSLGVNGGGTDTQYF
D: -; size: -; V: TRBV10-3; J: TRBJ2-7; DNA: TGTGCCATCAGCCCGCTCCTTGGAGGGCGGGACGAGCAGTACTTC; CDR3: CAISPLLGGRDEQYF
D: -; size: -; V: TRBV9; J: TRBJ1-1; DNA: TGTGCCAGCAGCGTAGGCGGAGGGTCAACTCTGAACACTGAAGCTTTCTTT; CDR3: CASSVGGGSTLNTEAFF
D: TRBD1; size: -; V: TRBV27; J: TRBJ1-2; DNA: TGTGCCAGCAGTGCGGACAGGGTGGAAGGCTACACCTTC; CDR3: CASSADRVEGYTF
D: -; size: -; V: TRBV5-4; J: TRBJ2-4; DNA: TGTGCCAGCAGCTCAGCGCGGGATGCCAAAAACATTCAGTACTTC; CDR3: CASSSARDAKNIQYF
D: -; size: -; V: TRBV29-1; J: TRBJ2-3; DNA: TGCAGCATATTGGCCCCGCGCGGTACGCAGTATTTT; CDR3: CSILAPRGTQYF
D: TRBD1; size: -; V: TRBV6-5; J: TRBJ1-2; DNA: TGTGCCAGCAGCACCGAGGGGGCTCGCGGTGGCTACACCTTC; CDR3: CASSTEGARGGYTF
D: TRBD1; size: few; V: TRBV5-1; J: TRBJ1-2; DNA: TGCGCCAGCCGGGACAGGGTCGAGGATGGCTACACCTTC; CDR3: CASRDRVEDGYTF
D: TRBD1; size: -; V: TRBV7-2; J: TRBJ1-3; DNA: TGTGCCAGCAGCCACGACAGGGGGCTAGCTGGAAACACCATATATTTT; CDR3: CASSHDRGLAGNTIYF
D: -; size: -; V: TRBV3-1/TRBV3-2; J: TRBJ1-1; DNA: TGTGCCAGCAGCCAGACGACAGGACCGAACACTGAAGCTTTCTTT; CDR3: CASSQTTGPNTEAFF
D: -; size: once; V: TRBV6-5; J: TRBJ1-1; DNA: TGTGCCAGCAGCCTTCACATCAACACTGAAGCTTTCTTT; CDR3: CASSLHINTEAFF
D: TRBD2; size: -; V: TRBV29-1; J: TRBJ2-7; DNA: TGCAGCGTCGCAGCGGGAGCGCTCTCCTACGAGCAGTACTTC; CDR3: CSVAAGALSYEQYF
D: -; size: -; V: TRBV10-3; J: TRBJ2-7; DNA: TGTGCCATCAGTGAGTCGCGGCAGACTATCTCCTACGAGCAGTACTTC; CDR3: CAISESRQTISYEQYF
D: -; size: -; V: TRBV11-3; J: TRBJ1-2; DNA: TGTGCCAGCAGCTTGCGGGGGGGTAACTATGGCTACACCTTC; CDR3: CASSLRGGNYGYTF
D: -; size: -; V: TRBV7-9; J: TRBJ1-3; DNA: TGTGCCAGCAGCTTCGGGGGTCCTGGAAACACCATATATTTT; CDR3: CASSFGGPGNTIYF
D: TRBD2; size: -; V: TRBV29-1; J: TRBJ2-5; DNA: TGCAGCGTCCCAACCACTAGCGGGGGCCATTTACACCAAGAGACCCAGTACTTC; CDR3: CSVPTTSGGHLHQETQYF
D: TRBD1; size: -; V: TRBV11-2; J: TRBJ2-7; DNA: TGTGCCAGCAGCTTAGGGGGGACAGGAACCTACGAGCAGTACTTC; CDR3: CASSLGGTGTYEQYF
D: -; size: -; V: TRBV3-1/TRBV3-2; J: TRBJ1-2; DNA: TGTGCCAGCAGCCAACCTAACAGGGAAGGGAATGGCTACACCTTC; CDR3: CASSQPNREGNGYTF
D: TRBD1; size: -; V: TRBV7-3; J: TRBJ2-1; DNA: TGTGCCAGCAGTTACGACAGGGGGAGGTACAATGAGCAGTTCTTC; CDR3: CASSYDRGRYNEQFF
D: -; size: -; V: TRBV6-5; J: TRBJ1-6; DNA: TGTGCCAGCGGAACAGGGCGAAACTCACCCCTCCACTTT; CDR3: CASGTGRNSPLHF
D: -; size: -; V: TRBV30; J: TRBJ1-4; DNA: TGTGCCTGGAGTGTCGGGGGGTTCCGGCAAAAACTGTTTTTT; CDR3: CAWSVGGFRQKLFF
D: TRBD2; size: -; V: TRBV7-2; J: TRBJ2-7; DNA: TGTGCCAGCAGCCCTGTAGCGGGAGGCGCCTACGAGCAGTACTTC; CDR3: CASSPVAGGAYEQYF
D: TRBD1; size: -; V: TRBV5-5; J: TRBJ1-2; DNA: TGTGCCAGCACCACTCTCTTCACAGGGGGCTATGGCTACACCTTC; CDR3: CASTTLFTGGYGYTF
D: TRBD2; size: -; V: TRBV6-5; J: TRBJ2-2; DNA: TGTGCCAGCAGTATAGCGGGAGGGAGGACCGGGGAGCTGTTTTTT; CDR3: CASSIAGGRTGELFF
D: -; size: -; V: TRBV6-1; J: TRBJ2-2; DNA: TGTGCCAGCAGTGACAGGCGGAACACCGGGGAGCTGTTTTTT; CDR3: CASSDRRNTGELFF
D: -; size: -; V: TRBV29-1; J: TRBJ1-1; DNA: TGCAGCGTTGTCCCTCCAGGGGACACTGAAGCTTTCTTT; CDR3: CSVVPPGDTEAFF
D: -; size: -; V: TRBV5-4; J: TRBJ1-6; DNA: TGTGCCAGCAGCTCGGACGGGAGGTTGAATTCACCCCTCCACTTT; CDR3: CASSSDGRLNSPLHF
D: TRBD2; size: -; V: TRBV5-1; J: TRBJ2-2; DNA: TGCGCCAGCAGCTTTAGCGGGGGCCCCCTGTTCGCGAACACCGGGGAGCTGTTTTTT; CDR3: CASSFSGGPLFANTGELFF
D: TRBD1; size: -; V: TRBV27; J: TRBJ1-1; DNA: TGTGCCAGCAGACCTAGGACAGGGATCGATCACACTGAAGCTTTCTTT; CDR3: CASRPRTGIDHTEAFF